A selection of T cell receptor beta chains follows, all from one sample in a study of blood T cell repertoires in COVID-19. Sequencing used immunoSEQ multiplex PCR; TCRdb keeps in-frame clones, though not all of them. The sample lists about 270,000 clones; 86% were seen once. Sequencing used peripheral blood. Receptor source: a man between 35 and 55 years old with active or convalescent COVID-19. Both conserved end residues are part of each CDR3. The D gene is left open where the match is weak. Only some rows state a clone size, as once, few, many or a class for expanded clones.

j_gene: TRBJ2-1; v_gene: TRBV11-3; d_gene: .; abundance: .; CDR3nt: TGTGCCAGCAGCTTCCAGTACAATGAGCAGTTCTTC; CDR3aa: CASSFQYNEQFF
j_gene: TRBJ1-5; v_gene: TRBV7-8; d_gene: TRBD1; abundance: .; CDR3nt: TGTGCCAGCAGCACCTCCCGACAGGGGCATCAGCCCCAGCATTTT; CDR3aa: CASSTSRQGHQPQHF
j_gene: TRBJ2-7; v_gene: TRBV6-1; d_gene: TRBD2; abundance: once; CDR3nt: TGTGCCAGCAGTGAAGACGGGACTAGCGGGAGGCCGACACAATTC; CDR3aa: CASSEDGTSGRPTQF
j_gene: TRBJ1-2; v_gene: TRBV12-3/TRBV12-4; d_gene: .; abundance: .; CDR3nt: TGTGCCAGCACGGCGGGGGAACCGTCGGGCTACACCTTC; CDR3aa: CASTAGEPSGYTF
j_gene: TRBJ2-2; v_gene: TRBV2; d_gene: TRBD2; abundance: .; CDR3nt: TGTGCCAGCAGTGAACGGCCTAGCGGGGGGGCGGGGGAGCTGTTTTTT; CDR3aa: CASSERPSGGAGELFF
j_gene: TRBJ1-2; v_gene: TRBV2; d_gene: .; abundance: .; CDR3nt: TGTGCCAGCGGGGGGACGGCCTATGGCTACACCTTC; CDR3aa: CASGGTAYGYTF
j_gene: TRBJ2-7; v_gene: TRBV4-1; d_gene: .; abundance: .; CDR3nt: TGCGCCAGCAGCCTCCTCCTTTACGGTCCCTACGAGCAGTACTTC; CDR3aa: CASSLLLYGPYEQYF
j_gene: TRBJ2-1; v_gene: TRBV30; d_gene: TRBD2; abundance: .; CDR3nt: TGTGCCTGGGGAGGGGCTAGCGGGGTTGGAGAGCAGTTCTTC; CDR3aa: CAWGGASGVGEQFF
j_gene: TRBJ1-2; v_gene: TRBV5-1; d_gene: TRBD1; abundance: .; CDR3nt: TGCGCCAGCAGCTCTCAGGGGGAGGTTGGGAGCTACACCTTC; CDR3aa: CASSSQGEVGSYTF
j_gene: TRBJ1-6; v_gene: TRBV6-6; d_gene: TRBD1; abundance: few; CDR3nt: TGTGCCAGCCGCCGGGACAGGGGAAATTCACCCCTCCACTTT; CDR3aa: CASRRDRGNSPLHF